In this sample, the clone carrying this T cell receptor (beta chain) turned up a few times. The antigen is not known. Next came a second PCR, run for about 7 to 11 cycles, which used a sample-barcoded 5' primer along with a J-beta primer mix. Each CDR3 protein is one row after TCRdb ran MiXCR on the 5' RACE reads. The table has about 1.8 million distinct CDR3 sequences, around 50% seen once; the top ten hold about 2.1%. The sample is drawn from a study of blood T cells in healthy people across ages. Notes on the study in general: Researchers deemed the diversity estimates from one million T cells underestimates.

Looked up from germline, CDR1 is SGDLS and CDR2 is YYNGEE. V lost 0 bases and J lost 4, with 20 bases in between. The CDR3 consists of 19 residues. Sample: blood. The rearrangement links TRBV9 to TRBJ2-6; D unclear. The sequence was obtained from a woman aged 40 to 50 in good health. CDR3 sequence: CASSVATWAGQSGANVLTF. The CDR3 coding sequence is TGTGCCAGCAGCGTAGCTACCTGGGCCGGCCAAAGCGGGGCCAACGTCCTGACTTTC.